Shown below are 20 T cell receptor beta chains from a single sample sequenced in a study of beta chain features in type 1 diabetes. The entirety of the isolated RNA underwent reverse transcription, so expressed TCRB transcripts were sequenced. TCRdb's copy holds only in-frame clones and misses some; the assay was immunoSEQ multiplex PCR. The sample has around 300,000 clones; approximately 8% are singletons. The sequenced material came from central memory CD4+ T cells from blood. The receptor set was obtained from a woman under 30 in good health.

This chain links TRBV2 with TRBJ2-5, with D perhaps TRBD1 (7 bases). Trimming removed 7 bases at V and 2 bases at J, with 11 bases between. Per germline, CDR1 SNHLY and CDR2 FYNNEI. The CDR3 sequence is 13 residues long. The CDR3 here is CASKEGAQETQYF. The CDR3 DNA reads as TGTGCCAGCAAGGAGGGGGCTCAAGAGACCCAGTACTTC. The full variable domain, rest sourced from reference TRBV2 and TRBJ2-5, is EPEVTQTPSHQVTQMGQEVILRCVPISNHLYFYWYRQILGQKVEFLVSFYNNEISEKSEIFDDQFSVERPDGSNFTLKIRSTKLEDSAMYFCASKEGAQETQYFGPGTRLLVL.

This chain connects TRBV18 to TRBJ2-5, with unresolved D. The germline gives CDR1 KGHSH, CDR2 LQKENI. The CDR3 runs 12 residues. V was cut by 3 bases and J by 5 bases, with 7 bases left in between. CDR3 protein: CASSPADETQYF. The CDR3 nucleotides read TGTGCCAGCTCACCGGCGGACGAGACCCAGTACTTC.

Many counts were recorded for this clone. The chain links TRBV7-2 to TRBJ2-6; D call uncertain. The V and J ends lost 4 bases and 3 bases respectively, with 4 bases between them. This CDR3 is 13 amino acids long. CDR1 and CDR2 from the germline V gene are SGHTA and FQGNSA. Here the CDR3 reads CASSSNGANVLTF. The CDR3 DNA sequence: TGTGCCAGCAGCTCGAATGGGGCCAACGTCCTGACTTTC.

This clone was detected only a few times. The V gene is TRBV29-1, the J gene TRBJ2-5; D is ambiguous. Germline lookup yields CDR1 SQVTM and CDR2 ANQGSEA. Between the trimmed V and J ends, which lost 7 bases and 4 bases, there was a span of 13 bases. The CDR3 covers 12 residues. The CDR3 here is CSAHDSGETQYF. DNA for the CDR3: TGCAGCGCACATGACTCCGGAGAGACCCAGTACTTC.

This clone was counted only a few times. CDR3 coding DNA: TGTGCCAGCAGTGGAACAGGGAACCAGCCCCAGCATTTT. Protein product: CASSGTGNQPQHF. The chain has TRBV7-9 and TRBJ1-5, with a tentative D call TRBD1 (6 bases). V lost 6 bases to trimming and J lost 7 bases, with 13 bases between them. Germline-derived CDR1 and CDR2 are SEHNR and FQNEAQ (reference sequence). The CDR3 loop spans 13 amino acids.

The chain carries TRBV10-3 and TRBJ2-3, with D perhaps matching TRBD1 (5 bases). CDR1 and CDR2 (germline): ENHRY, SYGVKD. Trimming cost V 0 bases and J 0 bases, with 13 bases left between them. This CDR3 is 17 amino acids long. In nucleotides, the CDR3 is TGTGCCATCAGTGAGTCGTCAGGGTGGCGTAGCACAGATACGCAGTATTTT. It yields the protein CAISESSGWRSTDTQYF.

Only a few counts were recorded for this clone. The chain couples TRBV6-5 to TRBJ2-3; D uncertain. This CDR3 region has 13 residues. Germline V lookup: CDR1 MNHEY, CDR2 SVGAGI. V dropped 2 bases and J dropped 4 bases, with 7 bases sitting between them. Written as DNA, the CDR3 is TGTGCCAGCAGTTACCCTCCGGCAGATACGCAGTATTTT. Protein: CASSYPPADTQYF.

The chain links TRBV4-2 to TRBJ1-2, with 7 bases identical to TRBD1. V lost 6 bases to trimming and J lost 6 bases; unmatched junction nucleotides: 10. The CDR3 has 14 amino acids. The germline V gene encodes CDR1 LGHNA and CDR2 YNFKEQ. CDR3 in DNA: TGTGCCAGCAGTCAGATTCGGGACAGTAATGGCTACACCTTC. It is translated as CASSQIRDSNGYTF.

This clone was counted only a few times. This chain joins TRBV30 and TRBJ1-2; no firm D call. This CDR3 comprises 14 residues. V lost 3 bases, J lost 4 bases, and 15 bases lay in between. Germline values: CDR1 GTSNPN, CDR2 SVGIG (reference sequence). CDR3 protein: CAWREWRFSYGYTF. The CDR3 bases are TGTGCCTGGAGAGAGTGGCGGTTTAGCTATGGCTACACCTTC.

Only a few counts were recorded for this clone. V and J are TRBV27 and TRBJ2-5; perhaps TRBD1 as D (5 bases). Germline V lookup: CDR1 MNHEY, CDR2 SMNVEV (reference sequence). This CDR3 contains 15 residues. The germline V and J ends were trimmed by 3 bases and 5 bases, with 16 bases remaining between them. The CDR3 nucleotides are TGTGCCAGCAGTTTGGGCGGTCTGGGGCTGGAGACCCAGTACTTC. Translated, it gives CASSLGGLGLETQYF.

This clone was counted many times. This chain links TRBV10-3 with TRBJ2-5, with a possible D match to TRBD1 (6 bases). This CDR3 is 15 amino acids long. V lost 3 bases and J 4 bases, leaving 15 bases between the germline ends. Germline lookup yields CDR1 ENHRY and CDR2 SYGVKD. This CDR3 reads CAISDQAGAIETQYF. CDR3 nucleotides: TGTGCCATCAGTGATCAGGCAGGGGCAATAGAGACCCAGTACTTC.

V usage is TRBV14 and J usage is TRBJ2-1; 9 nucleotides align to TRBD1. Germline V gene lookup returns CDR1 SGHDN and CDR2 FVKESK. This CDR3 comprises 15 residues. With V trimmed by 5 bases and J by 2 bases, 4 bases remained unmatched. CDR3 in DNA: TGTGCCAGCAGCGGCCGGGACAGGGCCTACAATGAGCAGTTCTTC. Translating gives CASSGRDRAYNEQFF.

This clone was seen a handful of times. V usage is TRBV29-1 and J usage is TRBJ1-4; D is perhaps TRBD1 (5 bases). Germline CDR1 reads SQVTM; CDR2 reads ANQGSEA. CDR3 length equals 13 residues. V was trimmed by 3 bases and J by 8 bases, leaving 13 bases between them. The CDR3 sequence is CSVDTEGSEKLFF. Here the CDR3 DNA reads TGCAGCGTTGACACGGAGGGGAGCGAAAAACTGTTTTTT.

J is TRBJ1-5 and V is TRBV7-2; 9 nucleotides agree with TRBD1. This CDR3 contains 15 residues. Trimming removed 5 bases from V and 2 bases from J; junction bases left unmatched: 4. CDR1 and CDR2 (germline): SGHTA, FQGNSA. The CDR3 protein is CASSPTGGGNQPQHF. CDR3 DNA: TGTGCCAGCAGCCCGACAGGGGGAGGCAATCAGCCCCAGCATTTT.

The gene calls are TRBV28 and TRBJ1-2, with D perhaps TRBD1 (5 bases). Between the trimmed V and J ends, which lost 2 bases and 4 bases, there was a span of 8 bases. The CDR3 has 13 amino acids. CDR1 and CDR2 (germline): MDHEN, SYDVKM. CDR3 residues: CASSLGQGYGYTF. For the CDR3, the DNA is TGTGCCAGCAGTTTAGGCCAGGGCTATGGCTACACCTTC.

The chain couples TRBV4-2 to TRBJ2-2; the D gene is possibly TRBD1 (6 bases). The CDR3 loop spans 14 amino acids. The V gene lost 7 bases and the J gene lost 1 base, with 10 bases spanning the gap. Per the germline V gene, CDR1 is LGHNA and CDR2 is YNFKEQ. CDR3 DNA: TGTGCCAGCAAAAGGGGACAGAACACCGGGGAGCTGTTTTTT. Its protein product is CASKRGQNTGELFF.

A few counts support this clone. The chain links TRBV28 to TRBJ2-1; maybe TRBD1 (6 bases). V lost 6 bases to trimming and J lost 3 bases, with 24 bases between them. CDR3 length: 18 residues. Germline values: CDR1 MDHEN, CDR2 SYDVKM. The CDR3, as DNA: TGTGCCAGCAGCCGATTTTATTTCACAGGGAGCTACTACAATGAGCAGTTCTTC. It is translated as CASSRFYFTGSYYNEQFF.

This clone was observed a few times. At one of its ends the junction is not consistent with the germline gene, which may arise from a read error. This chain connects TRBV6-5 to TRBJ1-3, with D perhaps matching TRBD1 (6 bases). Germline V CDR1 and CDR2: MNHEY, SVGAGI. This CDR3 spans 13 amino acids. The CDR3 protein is CASSRKADRPQHF. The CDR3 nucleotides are TGTGCCAGCAGTCGAAAGGCTGACAGGCCTCAACATTTT.

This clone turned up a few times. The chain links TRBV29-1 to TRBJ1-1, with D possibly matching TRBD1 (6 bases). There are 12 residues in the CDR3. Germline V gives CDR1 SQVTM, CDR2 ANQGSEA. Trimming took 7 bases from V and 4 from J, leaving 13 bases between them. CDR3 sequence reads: CSAIGQFTEAFF. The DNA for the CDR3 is TGCAGCGCTATAGGACAGTTCACTGAAGCTTTCTTT.

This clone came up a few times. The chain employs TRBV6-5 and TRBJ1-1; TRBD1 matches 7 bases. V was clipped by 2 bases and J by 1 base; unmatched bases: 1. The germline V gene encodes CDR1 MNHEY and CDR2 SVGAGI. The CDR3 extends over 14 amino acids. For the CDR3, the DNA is TGTGCCAGCAGTTACAGGGGGCCGAACACTGAAGCTTTCTTT. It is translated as CASSYRGPNTEAFF.